Listed below are T cell receptor beta chains from one sample, sequenced in a study of STAT5B mutations in CD4+ large granular lymphocyte leukemia. Sequencing was performed with immunoSEQ multiplex PCR; in TCRdb, only in-frame clones are kept and a portion is missing. The data hold about 30,000 clones, with roughly 87% observed a single time. The sample taken for sequencing was CD4+ T cells from blood buffy coats. The receptor source for this set is a human donor in good health. CDR3s include the opening cysteine and the closing phenylalanine or tryptophan. The D gene is left open where the match is weak. Size is stated for part of the rows, as once, few or many counts, or as a class when the clone is expanded.

clone_size d_call j_call v_call cdr3_aa cdr3_nt
. . TRBJ2-4 TRBV28 CASNSPLTGKIQYF TGTGCCAGCAACTCTCCCCTGACGGGTAAAATTCAGTACTTC
. . TRBJ2-1 TRBV7-9 CASSLGGYPGRDEQFF TGTGCCAGCAGCTTAGGAGGCTACCCGGGGCGGGATGAGCAGTTCTTC
. . TRBJ1-4 TRBV19 CASSSSATNEKLFF TGTGCCAGTAGTTCTTCTGCAACTAATGAAAAACTGTTTTTT
. . TRBJ2-3 TRBV5-4 CASSLESGAGTDTQYF TGTGCCAGCAGCTTGGAATCCGGGGCTGGCACAGATACGCAGTATTTT
. TRBD2 TRBJ2-3 TRBV4-3 CASSQIPSGRSDTQYF TGCGCCAGCAGCCAAATCCCTAGCGGGAGATCTGATACGCAGTATTTT
. TRBD2 TRBJ2-7 TRBV5-1 CASSLVASGPTYEQYF TGCGCCAGCAGCTTGGTGGCTAGCGGACCGACCTACGAGCAGTACTTC
few . TRBJ2-1 TRBV28 CASSLAWRVSYNEQFF TGTGCCAGCAGCTTGGCGTGGCGGGTCTCCTACAATGAGCAGTTCTTC
once TRBD1 TRBJ2-1 TRBV11-3 CASSQRPGQGSYNEQFF TGTGCCAGCAGCCAAAGACCGGGACAGGGCTCCTACAATGAGCAGTTCTTC
. . TRBJ1-2 TRBV5-6 CASSLQGSHGYTF TGTGCCAGCAGCTTACAGGGCAGCCATGGCTACACCTTC
. . TRBJ2-1 TRBV28 CASSFPQGGYNEQFF TGTGCCAGCAGTTTCCCCCAGGGGGGCTACAATGAGCAGTTCTTC
. . TRBJ2-7 TRBV7-2 CASSLARGLEQYF TGTGCCAGCAGCTTAGCTAGGGGTTTAGAGCAGTACTTC
once TRBD1 TRBJ2-7 TRBV11-1 CASSLAGTAYEQYF TGTGCCAGCAGCTTAGCCGGGACAGCCTACGAGCAGTACTTC
. . TRBJ2-5 TRBV7-2 CASSLVGLQYETQYF TGTGCCAGCAGCTTAGTGGGCCTGCAGTACGAGACCCAGTACTTC
. . TRBJ1-5 TRBV27 CASSPRHSNQPQHF TGTGCCAGCAGTCCGCGTCACAGCAATCAGCCCCAGCATTTT
once . TRBJ2-3 TRBV11-3 CASSFGSGPTDTQYF TGTGCCAGCAGCTTCGGTAGCGGACCGACAGATACGCAGTATTTT
. . TRBJ1-5 TRBV11-2 CASSLAGSVSNQPQHF TGTGCCAGCAGCTTAGCTGGGTCGGTCAGCAATCAGCCCCAGCATTTT
. . TRBJ2-6 TRBV28 CASSPRAGYSGANVLTF TGTGCCAGCAGCCCGCGGGCAGGGTACTCTGGGGCCAACGTCCTGACTTTC